These 12 T cell receptor beta chains came from one sample sequenced in a study of blood T cell repertoires in COVID-19. Sequencing used immunoSEQ multiplex PCR; TCRdb keeps in-frame clones, though not all of them. The data contain approximately 170,000 clones, approximately 81% of them singletons. Sequencing used peripheral blood. The receptor set was obtained from a woman of 80 years or more with active or convalescent COVID-19.

The J gene is TRBJ2-7, the V gene TRBV28; 10 bases match TRBD1. CDR3 size: 13 residues. Losses at the gene ends were 9 bases for V and 2 bases for J; bases not matched to a gene: 4. CDR1 MDHEN and CDR2 SYDVKM come from the germline V gene. CDR3 in amino acids: CASGQGGTYEQYF. As DNA, the CDR3 is TGTGCCAGTGGACAGGGGGGAACCTACGAGCAGTACTTC.

The chain joins TRBV29-1 to TRBJ2-7; the match to TRBD1 covers 8 bases. The CDR3 is 15 residues long. Germline values: CDR1 SQVTM, CDR2 ANQGSEA. With 4 bases clipped from V and 2 bases from J, the junction kept 10 bases outside the gene matches. CDR3 nucleotides: TGCAGCGTTGCCCGGGGAGGCAGGGGGCCCTACGAGCAGTACTTC. Its protein product is CSVARGGRGPYEQYF.

The gene calls are TRBV9 and TRBJ1-6, with TRBD1 identical over 10 bases. V was pared by 1 base and J by 10 bases, with 5 bases of the junction left unmatched. The CDR3 consists of 15 residues. Germline V gene sequence: CDR1 SGDLS, CDR2 YYNGEE. The CDR3 DNA follows: TGTGCCAGCAGCGTAACCGGGACAGGGGACTCACCCCTCCACTTT. Residues: CASSVTGTGDSPLHF.

The chain has TRBV9 and TRBJ1-1, with D uncertain. Germline V gene data show CDR1 as SGDLS and CDR2 as YYNGEE. This CDR3 is 14 amino acids long. Trimming shortened V by 7 bases and J by 1 base, and 14 bases separated the two germline ends. CDR3 bases: TGTGCCAGCTCCAGAGGGTCGGGGAACACTGAAGCTTTCTTT. Translation gives CASSRGSGNTEAFF.

This clone was observed once. The V gene is TRBV21-1, the J gene TRBJ1-1; TRBD1 reflects the table's D call only, with no check against the DNA. TRBV21-1 is a documented pseudogene. This CDR3 has 16 residues. In DNA form, the CDR3 reads TGTGCCAGCAGCCTTCCGGCAGGGGGAATGGGGACTGAAGCTTTCTTT. This encodes CASSLPAGGMGTEAFF.

The rearrangement links TRBV21-1 to TRBJ2-4; the D call of TRBD2 is as the table states it, not checked on the DNA. TRBV21-1 corresponds to a pseudogene. The CDR3 totals 14 residues. DNA of the CDR3: TGTGCCAGCAGCAAGCGCGGGAGAAGGAACATTCAGTACTTC. Its translation: CASSKRGRRNIQYF.

The rearrangement uses TRBV10-1 and TRBJ1-5; D might be TRBD1 (6 bases). This CDR3 has 16 amino acids. Trimming took 5 bases from V and 2 from J, leaving 16 bases between them. The germline V gene has CDR1 WNHNN and CDR2 SYGVQD (reference sequence). The DNA for the CDR3 is TGCGCCAGCAGTTCTCAGGGACATAGAGGCAATCAGCCCCAGCATTTT. Its protein is CASSSQGHRGNQPQHF.

The V and J genes are TRBV6-5 and TRBJ1-5; D remains ambiguous. Germline V gene sequence: CDR1 MNHEY, CDR2 SVGAGI. The CDR3 spans 12 residues. The V and J ends lost 8 bases and 6 bases respectively, with 11 bases between them. The CDR3 spells CASGLGPQPQHF. The CDR3 region has the DNA TGTGCCAGCGGACTGGGTCCTCAGCCCCAGCATTTT.

The V call is TRBV27, the J call TRBJ1-2, with D unclear. Germline CDR1 is MNHEY and CDR2 is SMNVEV (reference sequence). The CDR3 runs to 12 residues. V shed 8 bases and J shed 5 bases, with 12 bases lying between them. CDR3 DNA: TGTGCCAGCGGTGGCGGAATTTATGGCTACACCTTC. Its translation: CASGGGIYGYTF.

V is TRBV19 and J is TRBJ1-4; no reliable D call. This CDR3 has 15 amino acids. The V and J ends lost 5 bases and 8 bases respectively, with 18 bases between them. Germline V gene sequence: CDR1 LNHDA, CDR2 SQIVND (reference sequence). CDR3: CASSSYGSTREKLFF. CDR3 sequence (DNA): TGTGCCAGTAGTTCCTACGGGTCAACGAGGGAAAAACTGTTTTTT.

The gene calls are TRBV5-1 and TRBJ2-5; 9 nucleotides line up with TRBD1. From germline, CDR1 is SGHRS and CDR2 YFSETQ. With 4 bases clipped from V and 4 bases from J, the junction kept 5 bases outside the gene matches. This CDR3 region has 14 residues. Written as DNA, the CDR3 is TGCGCCAGCAGCCGGGACAGGGCGGCAGAGACCCAGTACTTC. Protein: CASSRDRAAETQYF.

This clone was observed a handful of times. The V gene is TRBV6-5, the J gene TRBJ1-3; 7 nucleotides match TRBD1. Germline lookup yields CDR1 MNHEY and CDR2 SVGAGI. This CDR3 region has 13 residues. Trimming took 10 bases from V and 1 from J; bases not matched to a gene: 4. The CDR3 loop reads CATMTGSGNTIYF. The DNA for the CDR3 is TGTGCCACCATGACAGGGTCTGGAAACACCATATATTTT.